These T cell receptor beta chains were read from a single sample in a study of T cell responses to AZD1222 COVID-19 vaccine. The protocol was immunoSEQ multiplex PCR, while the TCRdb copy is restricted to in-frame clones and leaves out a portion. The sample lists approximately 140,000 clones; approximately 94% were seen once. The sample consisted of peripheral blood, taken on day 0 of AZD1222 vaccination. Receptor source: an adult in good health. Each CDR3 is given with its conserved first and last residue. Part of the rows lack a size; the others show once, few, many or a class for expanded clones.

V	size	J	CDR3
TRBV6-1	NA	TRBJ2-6	CASSAGLISGANVLTF
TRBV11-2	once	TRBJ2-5	CASSLGTEETQYF
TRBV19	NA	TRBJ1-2	CASRSGGDGYTF
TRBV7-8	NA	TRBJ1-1	CASSLAGTEAFF
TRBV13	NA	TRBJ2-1	CASSLEGLAGNGAPGVF
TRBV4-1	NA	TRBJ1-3	CASSQDVWGRTGNTIYF
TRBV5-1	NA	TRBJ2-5	CASRLGEPQETQYF
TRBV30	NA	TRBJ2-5	CAGEGLAGDGETQYF
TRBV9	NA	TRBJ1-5	CASSVGPGNQPQHF
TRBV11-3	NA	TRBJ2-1	CASSWGGNEQFF
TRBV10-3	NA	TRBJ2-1	CAISDALPYNEQFF
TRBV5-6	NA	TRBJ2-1	CASSLRQGGNEQFF
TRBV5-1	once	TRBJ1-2	CASSRTGLPYGYTF
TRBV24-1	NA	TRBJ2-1	CATSESPSGGVHEQFF
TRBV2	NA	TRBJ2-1	CASSALTSGSYNEQFF
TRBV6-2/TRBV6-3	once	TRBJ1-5	CASSYLLQSGQPQHF
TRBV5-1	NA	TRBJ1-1	CASSDLGNTEAFF
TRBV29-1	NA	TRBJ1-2	CSVDRDRFGYTF
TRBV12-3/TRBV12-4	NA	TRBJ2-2	CASSLTYTGELFF
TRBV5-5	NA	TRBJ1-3	CASSHDGSEVWSGNTIYF
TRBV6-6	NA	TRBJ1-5	CASSAHRGNQPQHF
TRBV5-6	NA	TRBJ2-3	CASSLGRADTQYF
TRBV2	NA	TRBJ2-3	CASSPRTSDTQYF
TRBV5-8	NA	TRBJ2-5	CASSLARRETQYF
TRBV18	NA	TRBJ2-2	CASSGTSATGELFF
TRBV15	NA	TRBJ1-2	CATSRGQGEGYTF
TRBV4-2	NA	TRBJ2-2	CASTGRRGGNTGELFF
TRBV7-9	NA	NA	CASSLGQYF
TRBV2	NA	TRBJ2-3	CASRLGQGSMGDTQYF
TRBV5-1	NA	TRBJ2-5	CASSLLAGVKETQYF
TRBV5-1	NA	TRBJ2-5	CASSLGLAGGPRETQYF
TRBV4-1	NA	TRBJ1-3	CASSQLTGVGNTIYF
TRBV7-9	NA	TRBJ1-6	CASVPGTGDSPLHF
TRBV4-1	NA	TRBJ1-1	CASSQPSRQGNTEAFF
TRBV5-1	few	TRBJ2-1	CASSLAGGAYNEQFF
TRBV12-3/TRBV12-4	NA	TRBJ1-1	CASSFSTNTEAFF
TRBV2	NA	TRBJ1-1	CASSEVAGPTEAFF
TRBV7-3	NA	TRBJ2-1	CASSLELGYNEQFF
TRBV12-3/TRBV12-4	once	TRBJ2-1	CASSQESYNEQFF
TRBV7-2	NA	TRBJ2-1	CASSLGGTSGELEQFF
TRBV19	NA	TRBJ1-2	CASSIQGAYGYTF
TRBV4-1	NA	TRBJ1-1	CASSQTANFEAFF
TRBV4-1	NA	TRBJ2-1	CASSQAGHPYNEQFF
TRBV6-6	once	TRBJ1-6	CASRLLGSPLHF
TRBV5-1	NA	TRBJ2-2	CASSLKPLGGQLNTGELFF